This T cell receptor beta chain comes out of a study of OX40 agonist ivuxolimab in advanced cancers. Whole-study context: Dosing consisted of intravenous ivuxolimab at 0.01 to 10 mg/kg every 2 weeks. Therapy given before enrollment (anti-PD-1, anti-PD-L1 or anti-CTLA-4) was allowed, and approximately 40% had some. Aged 23 to 79 with a mean of approximately 60 years, they were roughly 83% male.

Profiled with immunoSEQ multiplex PCR; TCRdb holds only in-frame clones, not every one. The data show approximately 6,000 clones, less than 75% seen once. The ends were cut back, 4 bases at V and 0 bases at J, with 12 bases in the middle. CDR3 length: 15 amino acids. Germline assignment: CDR1 MNHEY and CDR2 SVGAGI. With autoimmune disease history or systemic immunosuppression, patients were excluded. The J gene is TRBJ1-1, the V gene TRBV6-5; D ambiguous. The input for sequencing was CD4+ or CD8+ T cells sorted from blood, taken in a trial of the OX40 agonist ivuxolimab. This TCR was recovered from an adult with an advanced solid tumor such as melanoma, head and neck, liver or kidney cancer. This CDR3 reads CASSLTDSLNTEAFF. The CDR3 DNA is TGTGCCAGCAGTTTAACAGATTCCCTGAACACTGAAGCTTTCTTT.